Below, 16 T cell receptor beta chains from the same sample are listed, as sequenced in a study of blood T cells in healthy people across ages. The second PCR ran about 6 to 12 cycles with a sample-barcoded 5' primer and J-beta primers. From the 5' RACE reads, TCRdb called clonotypes with MiXCR, one entry per CDR3 protein. The profile covers over 700,000 distinct CDR3 sequences, with just under 25% appearing a single time and more than 8.5% taken by the ten largest. The sample was also reused in another study, on T cells of mothers and their children.

The sample taken for sequencing was blood. The receptors stem from a boy under 18 in good health.

This clonotype was seen ten or more times. V usage is TRBV29-1 and J usage is TRBJ2-7, with D possibly matching TRBD1 (6 bases). V gave up 7 bases and J gave up 3 bases, with 10 bases separating them. Germline V CDR1 and CDR2: SQVTM, ANQGSEA. The CDR3 has 11 amino acids. CDR3 DNA sequence: TGCAGCGGGGGGCAGGGCTACGAGCAGTACTTC. It codes for CSGGQGYEQYF.

This clonotype occurred a few times. The rearrangement uses TRBV29-1 and TRBJ2-2, with D possibly being TRBD1 (5 bases). Trimming cost V 3 bases and J 4 bases, with 9 bases left between them. The CDR3 contains 13 residues. From germline, CDR1 is SQVTM and CDR2 ANQGSEA. The CDR3 here is CSVDQGGTGELFF. The CDR3 nucleotides read TGCAGCGTTGACCAGGGTGGCACCGGGGAGCTGTTTTTT.

The rearrangement links TRBV20-1 to TRBJ2-5; 13 positions agree with TRBD2. CDR1 DFQATT and CDR2 SNEGSKA come from the germline V gene (reference sequence). Unmatched junction bases numbered 18, after V lost 6 bases and J lost 2 bases. This CDR3 contains 19 residues. The CDR3 spells CSALRPGTSGTRRQETQYF. CDR3 nucleotides: TGCAGTGCCCTCAGGCCCGGGACTAGCGGGACTAGAAGACAAGAGACCCAGTACTTC.

The CDR3 loop is CAQPRLAVYYNEQFF. In DNA, the CDR3 is TGTGCCCAGCCCAGATTAGCCGTTTACTACAATGAGCAGTTCTTC. The chain carries TRBV21-1 and TRBJ2-1. TRBV21-1 counts as a pseudogene. The CDR3 runs to 15 residues.

V usage is TRBV9 and J usage is TRBJ2-5; D is perhaps TRBD2 (6 bases). The CDR3 covers 16 residues. Between the trimmed V and J ends, which lost 0 bases and 1 base, there was a span of 13 bases. Looked up from germline, CDR1 is SGDLS and CDR2 is YYNGEE. The CDR3 DNA sequence: TGTGCCAGCAGCGTAGACGGGGGACGGGGCCAAGAGACCCAGTACTTC. Translated, it gives CASSVDGGRGQETQYF.

The rearrangement links TRBV12-3 or TRBV12-4 to TRBJ2-5; maybe TRBD2 (6 bases). V lost 6 bases, J lost 0 bases, and 11 bases lay in between. CDR3 size: 14 residues. CDR3 protein: CASSAEGNQETQYF. CDR3 nucleotides: TGTGCCAGCAGCGCGGAGGGGAACCAAGAGACCCAGTACTTC.

This clonotype was observed a few times. This chain joins TRBV27 and TRBJ2-3; a possible D gene is TRBD2 (7 bases). The length of the CDR3 is 15 residues. V was cut by 4 bases and J by 4 bases, with 15 bases left in between. Germline loops: CDR1 MNHEY, CDR2 SMNVEV (reference sequence). DNA of the CDR3: TGTGCCAGCAGTTCCCCGGGGGGCCCGTCAGATACGCAGTATTTT. Translated: CASSSPGGPSDTQYF.

The rearrangement uses TRBV3-1 and TRBJ2-5; D remains unclear. Near its end, the DNA agrees better with TRBJ2-1, so the J call may be wrong. The CDR3 is 14 amino acids. Germline V lookup: CDR1 LGHDT, CDR2 YNNKEL (reference sequence). The DNA for the CDR3 is TGTGCCAGCAGCCAAGATCAAAGGGTCAATGAGCAGTTCTTC. Encoded protein: CASSQDQRVNEQFF.

This clonotype was seen a few times. For the CDR3, the DNA is TGTGCCAGCAGCAAGGGACGCCAAGAGACCCAGTACTTC. Translation: CASSKGRQETQYF. J is TRBJ2-5 and V is TRBV21-1; the table's D call, TRBD1, has no DNA check behind it. TRBV21-1 is assigned pseudogene status. This CDR3 is 13 amino acids long.

This chain uses TRBV6-1 with TRBJ2-2, with 10 bases that match TRBD2. V was clipped by 1 base and J by 5 bases; unmatched bases: 4. This CDR3 spans 16 amino acids. Germline V lookup: CDR1 MNHNS, CDR2 SASEGT. CDR3: CASSEGSSGGTGELFF. In DNA form, the CDR3 reads TGTGCCAGCAGTGAAGGTTCTAGCGGGGGAACCGGGGAGCTGTTTTTT.

This clonotype was counted once. This sequence joins TRBV5-6 and TRBJ2-5, with D unresolved. The CDR3 is made up of 13 amino acids. Germline CDR1 is SGHDT and CDR2 is YYEEEE. V gave up 4 bases and J gave up 7 bases, with 14 bases separating them. This chain's CDR3 is CASSPGRRATQYF. In nucleotides, the CDR3 is TGTGCCAGCAGCCCTGGACGCCGGGCGACCCAGTACTTC.

The chain uses TRBV7-2 and TRBJ2-6, with 8 bases identical to TRBD1. This CDR3 comprises 15 residues. Germline lookup yields CDR1 SGHTA and CDR2 FQGNSA. J lost 9 bases, V lost 5 bases, and 9 bases had no gene match. The CDR3 reads CASSLGTGKYNVLTF. The CDR3 DNA reads as TGTGCCAGCAGCCTAGGGACAGGAAAGTACAACGTCCTGACTTTC.

This rearrangement joins TRBV7-9 to TRBJ2-1; 9 bases line up with TRBD2. CDR3 size: 15 residues. V lost 4 bases and J lost 4; bases outside the gene matches: 5. CDR1 and CDR2 (germline): SEHNR, FQNEAQ (reference sequence). This chain's CDR3 is CASSSLAGIYNEQFF. The CDR3 nucleotides read TGTGCCAGCAGCTCCCTAGCGGGGATATACAATGAGCAGTTCTTC. Drawing the rest from reference TRBV7-9 and TRBJ2-1, the complete variable domain is DTGVSQNPRHKITKRGQNVTFRCDPISEHNRLYWYRQTLGQGPEFLTYFQNEAQLEKSRLLSDRFSAERPKGSFSTLEIQRTEQGDSAMYLCASSSLAGIYNEQFFGPGTRLTVL.

The V and J genes are TRBV7-9 and TRBJ2-7, with D maybe TRBD2 (6 bases). The CDR3 is 15 residues long. CDR1 and CDR2 (germline): SEHNR, FQNEAQ (reference sequence). Trimming removed 2 bases at V and 5 bases at J, with 16 bases between. The CDR3 region is CASSLPGRRGDEQYF. The CDR3 DNA is TGTGCCAGCAGCTTACCGGGACGGAGGGGTGACGAGCAGTACTTC.

This clonotype was detected only a few times. The chain carries TRBV12-3 or TRBV12-4 and TRBJ1-1; no definite D call. V was trimmed by 5 bases and J by 11 bases, leaving 9 bases between them. This CDR3 region has 10 residues. CDR3 sequence (DNA): TGTGCCAGCAGTGGGAGGGTGGCTTTCTTT. This codes for CASSGRVAFF.

The chain is built from TRBV12-3 or TRBV12-4 and TRBJ2-2; D not certain. The CDR3 length is 12 residues. The V and J ends lost 9 bases and 2 bases respectively, with 7 bases between them. CDR3 DNA: TGTGCCAGTGAGAGTAACACCGGGGAGCTGTTTTTT. Residues: CASESNTGELFF.